The 30 T cell receptor beta chains below were found in one sample sequenced in a study of OX40 agonist ivuxolimab in advanced cancers. The data were produced by immunoSEQ multiplex PCR, yet TCRdb's version contains in-frame clones alone and is incomplete. The sample carries around 94,000 clones, more than 85% recorded once. The starting material was CD4+ or CD8+ T cells sorted from blood, obtained in a trial of the OX40 agonist ivuxolimab. Source of these receptors: an adult with an advanced solid tumor such as melanoma, head and neck, liver or kidney cancer.

The chain is built from TRBV28 and TRBJ1-4; 10 bases line up with TRBD1. CDR1 is MDHEN, CDR2 SYDVKM, per germline. CDR3 length: 17 residues. V lost 5 bases, J lost 10 bases, and 16 bases stayed unmatched. In DNA, the CDR3 is TGTGCCAGCAGTCTCCCTACTACGGACAGGGGGTGGGGAAAACTGTTTTTT. It is translated as CASSLPTTDRGWGKLFF.

J is TRBJ2-7 and V is TRBV7-8, with 8 bases fitting TRBD1. Germline loops: CDR1 SGHVS, CDR2 FQNEAQ. J lost 0 bases, V lost 5 bases, and 6 bases had no gene match. The CDR3 is 15 residues long. Here the CDR3 DNA reads TGTGCCAGCAGCCCCCGGGACAGGAGCTCCTACGAGCAGTACTTC. This translates into CASSPRDRSSYEQYF.

The J gene is TRBJ1-5, the V gene TRBV2, with 7 nucleotides matching TRBD1. The V segment lost 6 bases and the J segment 0 bases; nucleotides outside the gene matches: 5. CDR1 and CDR2 from the germline V gene are SNHLY and FYNNEI. There are 15 residues in the CDR3. For the CDR3, the DNA is TGTGCCAGCAGAGCGGACAGGAGTAGCAATCAGCCCCAGCATTTT. Translating gives CASRADRSSNQPQHF.

The V call is TRBV19, the J call TRBJ1-2, with TRBD1 as a possible D gene (5 bases). V was pared by 7 bases and J by 3 bases, with 15 bases between. Germline values: CDR1 LNHDA, CDR2 SQIVND (reference sequence). This CDR3 contains 14 residues. DNA for the CDR3: TGTGCCAGTACCCCTTTGGGGGGTTACTATGGCTACACCTTC. As protein: CASTPLGGYYGYTF.

This sequence joins TRBV4-3 and TRBJ1-2; a weak D match, TRBD1 (5 bases). This CDR3 region has 15 residues. V was pared by 0 bases and J by 7 bases, with 15 bases between. Germline V gene sequence: CDR1 LGHNA, CDR2 YSLEER. In nucleotides, the CDR3 is TGCGCCAGCAGCCAAGATCGCGACAGCTTGCCTGGCTACACCTTC. Its translation is CASSQDRDSLPGYTF.

Here the CDR3 reads CASSVSGKQFF. The CDR3, as DNA: TGTGCCAGCAGTGTCTCCGGCAAGCAGTTCTTC. The rearrangement links TRBV27 to TRBJ2-1; unclear D gene. Germline assignment: CDR1 MNHEY and CDR2 SMNVEV (reference sequence). The CDR3 extends over 11 amino acids. The V gene lost 5 bases and the J gene lost 11 bases, with 10 bases spanning the gap.

The chain has TRBV19 and TRBJ2-7; D possibly corresponds to TRBD2 (5 bases). Trimming removed 8 bases at V and 7 bases at J, with 18 bases between. Germline V lookup: CDR1 LNHDA, CDR2 SQIVND (reference sequence). The CDR3 is 13 residues long. The CDR3 DNA follows: TGTGCCAGTTCGTCTGGGAGAACGCAGGAGCAGTACTTC. It specifies CASSSGRTQEQYF.

This chain links TRBV4-1 with TRBJ1-2; D uncertain. The CDR3 spans 14 residues. Germline CDR1 reads MGHRA; CDR2 reads YSYEKL. Trimming stripped 0 bases from V and 8 bases from J, with 13 bases between. In nucleotides, the CDR3 is TGCGCCAGCAGCCAAGATGGGGTGGGTTGCGGCTACACCTTC. This codes for CASSQDGVGCGYTF.

Here the CDR3 reads CASSPDSLNYGYTF. CDR3 DNA sequence: TGTGCCAGCAGTCCAGACAGTCTTAACTATGGCTACACCTTC. The chain links TRBV6-5 to TRBJ1-2, with a weak D call TRBD1 (5 bases). Trimming cost V 5 bases and J 1 base, with 11 bases left between them. The CDR3 extends over 14 amino acids. Germline V gives CDR1 MNHEY, CDR2 SVGAGI.

This chain connects TRBV19 to TRBJ2-7; 9 positions match TRBD2. Per the germline V gene, CDR1 is LNHDA and CDR2 is SQIVND (reference sequence). The CDR3 is made up of 15 amino acids. J gave up 4 bases and V 5 bases, and 9 bases lay outside the gene matches. CDR3: CASSDKGLARYEQYF. In DNA, the CDR3 is TGTGCCAGTAGTGATAAGGGACTAGCCCGTTACGAGCAGTACTTC.

The chain links TRBV5-1 to TRBJ2-2; maybe TRBD2 (5 bases). The CDR3 sequence is 15 residues long. The V gene lost 0 bases and the J gene lost 6 bases, with 12 bases spanning the gap. CDR1 and CDR2 (germline): SGHRS, YFSETQ. The CDR3 DNA reads TGCGCCAGCAGCTTGGGGGGAGATCCAGCCGGGGAGCTGTTTTTT. As protein: CASSLGGDPAGELFF.

V usage is TRBV11-2 and J usage is TRBJ2-5; D possibly uses TRBD1 or TRBD2 (7 bases each). Germline V gene data show CDR1 as SGHAT and CDR2 as FQNNGV. The CDR3 contains 12 residues. V lost 3 bases to trimming and J lost 14 bases, with 16 bases between them. The CDR3 DNA follows: TGTGCCAGCAGCTTCAGGGGGGGAGACCCCTACTTC. This gives the protein CASSFRGGDPYF.

V is TRBV5-1 and J is TRBJ2-7; 10 bases agree with TRBD1. CDR1 is SGHRS, CDR2 YFSETQ, per germline. The CDR3 loop spans 14 amino acids. V lost 4 bases to trimming and J lost 2 bases; unmatched junction nucleotides: 3. CDR3 nucleotide sequence: TGCGCCAGCAGCATAGGACAGGGGGCCTACGAGCAGTACTTC. Protein sequence: CASSIGQGAYEQYF.

CDR3 nucleotide sequence: TGTGCCAGTAGTACTACCCTGGGACTGTTTAGCTACGAGCAGTACTTC. This translates into CASSTTLGLFSYEQYF. V gene TRBV19 combines with J gene TRBJ2-7; maybe TRBD2 (6 bases). CDR3 length: 16 residues. Germline CDR1 reads LNHDA; CDR2 reads SQIVND (reference sequence). Trimming stripped 4 bases from V and 3 bases from J, with 19 bases between.

The chain combines TRBV6-6 with TRBJ2-3; D perhaps matches TRBD2 (5 bases). The CDR3 runs 16 residues. V lost 2 bases, J lost 0 bases, and 12 bases lay in between. Germline CDR1 MNHNY, CDR2 SVGAGI (reference sequence). The CDR3 sequence: CASSYASSPSTDTQYF. The CDR3 region has the DNA TGTGCCAGCAGTTACGCTAGCAGCCCTAGCACAGATACGCAGTATTTT.

This chain links TRBV4-1 with TRBJ2-7; D is perhaps TRBD1 (6 bases). Germline V CDR1 and CDR2: MGHRA, YSYEKL. The CDR3 covers 15 residues. V lost 3 bases, J lost 2 bases, and 14 bases lay in between. The CDR3, as DNA: TGCGCCAGCAGCCACCGGGACACCAGACCCTACGAGCAGTACTTC. It codes for CASSHRDTRPYEQYF.

The J gene is TRBJ2-5, the V gene TRBV19; D is ambiguous. CDR1 and CDR2 (germline): LNHDA, SQIVND (reference sequence). The CDR3 has 16 residues. Trimming took off 5 bases at V and 2 bases at J, with 18 bases between the two ends. The CDR3 region has the DNA TGTGCCAGTAGTCGACGGGCGGATCTCAGTCAAGAGACCCAGTACTTC. Protein product: CASSRRADLSQETQYF.

The chain has TRBV9 and TRBJ2-3; 7 bases are a match to TRBD2. The CDR3 is 15 amino acids. V gave up 4 bases and J gave up 0 bases; unmatched junction bases: 5. Germline lookup yields CDR1 SGDLS and CDR2 YYNGEE. CDR3 DNA: TGTGCCAGCAGCAACCCTAGCGGTAGCACAGATACGCAGTATTTT. Translated, it gives CASSNPSGSTDTQYF.

The chain has TRBV7-9 and TRBJ1-2; D not certain. The CDR3 sequence is 17 residues long. Per germline, CDR1 SEHNR and CDR2 FQNEAQ (reference sequence). Trimming took 5 bases from V and 0 from J, leaving 19 bases between them. CDR3: CASSLLDIGITNYGYTF. CDR3 in DNA: TGTGCCAGCAGCCTGTTGGATATCGGGATCACTAACTATGGCTACACCTTC.

The chain combines TRBV21-1 with TRBJ1-2. TRBV21-1 is annotated as a pseudogene. There are 11 residues in the CDR3. CDR3 nucleotide sequence: TGTGCCAGCAGCTACACCAGCTACCCGGCCTTC. It yields the protein CASSYTSYPAF.

V is TRBV5-1 and J is TRBJ2-7; TRBD1 is a possible D gene (5 bases). Trimming pared 3 bases from V and 4 bases from J, leaving 11 bases between. Per the germline V gene, CDR1 is SGHRS and CDR2 is YFSETQ. The length of the CDR3 is 13 residues. The CDR3 nucleotides read TGCGCCAGCAGCTGGACACTCGGTTACGAGCAGTACTTC. It encodes CASSWTLGYEQYF.

This clone was recorded once. The V and J genes are TRBV30 and TRBJ2-7, with 12 bases that match TRBD2. Per germline, CDR1 GTSNPN and CDR2 SVGIG (reference sequence). Germline trimming cut 4 bases from V and 3 bases from J; bases unmatched to any gene: 7. CDR3 length: 15 amino acids. CDR3 sequence reads: CAWTQGLAGSYEQYF. CDR3 sequence (DNA): TGTGCCTGGACCCAAGGACTAGCGGGGAGCTACGAGCAGTACTTC.

The J gene is TRBJ2-3, the V gene TRBV29-1, with D perhaps TRBD1 or TRBD2 (5 bases each). V was trimmed by 4 bases and J by 0 bases, leaving 17 bases between them. CDR1 is SQVTM and CDR2 is ANQGSEA in the germline V gene. The length of the CDR3 is 16 residues. The CDR3: CSVVGVTWESTDTQYF. CDR3 nucleotide sequence: TGCAGCGTTGTGGGGGTAACCTGGGAGAGCACAGATACGCAGTATTTT.

The chain is built from TRBV25-1 and TRBJ2-7; possible D gene TRBD2, 6 bases. Trimming pared 5 bases from V and 1 base from J, leaving 12 bases between. The germline V gene encodes CDR1 MGHDK and CDR2 SYGVNS. The CDR3 is made up of 14 amino acids. The CDR3 sequence: CASSTRRGSYEQYF. CDR3 coding DNA: TGTGCCAGCAGTACAAGGCGGGGATCCTACGAGCAGTACTTC.

In its sample, this clone was seen once. The V call is TRBV14, the J call TRBJ2-3; TRBD1 aligns across 9 bases. The CDR3 contains 16 residues. The V and J ends lost 0 bases and 3 bases, in that order; junction bases with no gene match: 4. Germline V CDR1 and CDR2: SGHDN, FVKESK. CDR3 sequence reads: CASSQDTGGITDTQYF. In DNA, the CDR3 is TGTGCCAGCAGCCAAGATACAGGGGGCATAACAGATACGCAGTATTTT.

As regards this clone: Other nucleotide sequences in the sample specify the same CDR3. The chain uses TRBV13 and TRBJ1-1; D is uncertain. V lost 5 bases and J lost 5, with 6 bases in between. Germline CDR1 PRHDT, CDR2 FYEKMQ (reference sequence). The CDR3 has 11 amino acids. CDR3 nucleotide sequence: TGTGCCAGCAGCCTGGGGACTGAAGCTTTCTTT. Translating it yields CASSLGTEAFF.

CDR3 protein: CASSPDGWAGRGSPLHF. Here the CDR3 DNA reads TGTGCCAGCAGTCCCGATGGGTGGGCAGGACGCGGTTCACCCCTCCACTTT. The rearrangement links TRBV28 to TRBJ1-6, with D unresolved. Germline values: CDR1 MDHEN, CDR2 SYDVKM. CDR3 size: 17 residues. The V end lost 5 bases, the J end lost 9 bases, and 23 bases lay between the germline ends.

This clone occurred once. This chain joins TRBV10-1 and TRBJ2-3; 7 nucleotides align to TRBD1. Germline-derived CDR1 and CDR2 are WNHNN and SYGVQD (reference sequence). The CDR3 spans 16 residues. The J segment lost 5 bases and the V segment lost 0 bases, leaving 8 bases of the junction unmatched. CDR3 coding DNA: TGCGCCAGCAGTGAGTCGATAAGGGGGCAGGAAGATACGCAGTATTTT. Amino acid sequence: CASSESIRGQEDTQYF.

V gene TRBV7-6 combines with J gene TRBJ2-7; 7 nucleotides line up with TRBD2. The CDR3 extends over 15 amino acids. CDR1 and CDR2 from the germline V gene are SGHVS and FNYEAQ. The V segment lost 0 bases and the J segment 2 bases; nucleotides outside the gene matches: 4. CDR3 coding DNA: TGTGCCAGCAGCTTAGCGGCGGGACTACCCTACGAGCAGTACTTC. It yields the protein CASSLAAGLPYEQYF.

The chain links TRBV7-6 to TRBJ2-5; D unresolved. This CDR3 region has 16 residues. The germline V gene has CDR1 SGHVS and CDR2 FNYEAQ. Deletions cut 0 bases from V and 5 bases from J, with 16 bases between. CDR3: CASSLARGPGRETQYF. CDR3 bases: TGTGCCAGCAGCTTAGCGCGTGGGCCGGGCAGGGAGACCCAGTACTTC.